These 16 T cell receptor beta chains were sequenced from one sample in a study of Graves' ophthalmopathy and Graves' hyperthyroidism. The authors amplified TCR beta CDR3 regions, and they did so from RNA transcripts for repertoire sequencing. HTBI primers were used in a first-round RT-PCR, which preceded a second-round multiplex PCR. MiXCR was run by TCRdb on the multiplex PCR reads, yielding one entry per CDR3 protein. The sample has some 750,000 distinct CDR3 sequences; 40% are singletons. The sequencing input was peripheral blood. The source is an adult man with Graves' ophthalmopathy.

The chain employs TRBV11-2 and TRBJ2-2; the D gene is possibly TRBD2 (5 bases). This CDR3 has 16 residues. The V and J ends lost 3 bases and 9 bases respectively, with 20 bases between them. Germline V gives CDR1 SGHAT, CDR2 FQNNGV. The CDR3 protein is CASSLDPGSLRRELFF. DNA for the CDR3: TGTGCCAGCAGCTTGGACCCGGGATCCCTCCGGCGGGAGCTGTTTTTT.

The J gene is TRBJ1-3, the V gene TRBV5-1; 7 bases map to TRBD1. The germline V gene has CDR1 SGHRS and CDR2 YFSETQ. J was trimmed by 0 bases and V by 4 bases; bases with no gene match: 7. CDR3 length: 16 residues. The CDR3 loop reads CASSREDRASGNTIYF. DNA for the CDR3: TGCGCCAGCAGCCGGGAAGACAGGGCCTCTGGAAACACCATATATTTT.

This clonotype has ten or more counts. The genes are TRBV5-8 and TRBJ1-5, with D possibly being TRBD1 (6 bases). This CDR3 is built from 13 residues. Germline CDR1 SGHTS, CDR2 YDEGEE. Trimming left V 5 bases short and J 7 bases short, with 13 bases between. CDR3 sequence reads: CASSDEGGQPQHF. CDR3 coding DNA: TGTGCCAGCAGTGACGAGGGGGGACAGCCCCAGCATTTT.

As to this clonotype: A much larger clonotype is one base distant, so this may be a read error. This chain joins TRBV9 and TRBJ1-6; TRBD1 might be the D (6 bases). Germline V CDR1 and CDR2: SGDLS, YYNGEE. There are 15 residues in the CDR3. In DNA, the CDR3 is TGTGCCACCAGCGTAGAGGAACAGGGTCGTTCACCCCTCCACTTT. Protein: CATSVEEQGRSPLHF.

This chain links TRBV6-1 with TRBJ2-3; maybe TRBD1 (6 bases). V dropped 11 bases and J dropped 2 bases, with 17 bases sitting between them. The germline V gene encodes CDR1 MNHNS and CDR2 SASEGT. This CDR3 spans 14 amino acids. The CDR3 region has the DNA TGTGCCGCAACGGCAGGGGAACACACAGATACGCAGTATTTT. Translating gives CAATAGEHTDTQYF.

The V and J genes are TRBV20-1 and TRBJ2-6, with D possibly being TRBD1 (6 bases). V shed 1 base and J shed 10 bases, with 20 bases lying between them. Germline V CDR1 and CDR2: DFQATT, SNEGSKA (reference sequence). The CDR3 length is 16 residues. The CDR3 region has the DNA TGCAGTGCTAGAGGGAACAGGGCACCCTCGGCTAACGTCCTGACTTTC. This codes for CSARGNRAPSANVLTF.

About this clonotype: This likely comes from a read error, as the CDR3 has no conserved phenylalanine or tryptophan at its end. No DNA is shown, since the ends of the CDR3 on it are uncertain; the CDR3 is the one TCRdb lists. The J gene is TRBJ2-5, the V gene TRBV5-6; the table names TRBD1, a call not compared with the DNA. The CDR3 spans 8 amino acids, including both terminal residues. Germline V gene data show CDR1 as SGHDT and CDR2 as YYEEEE. Here the CDR3 reads CASRGGGY.

As concerns this clonotype: A much larger clone differs from this one at a single base, so this may be a read error. This CDR3 reads CANSRGQGKQPQHF. CDR3 nucleotide sequence: TGTGCCAACAGCCGAGGACAGGGTAAACAGCCCCAGCATTTT. The chain combines TRBV7-2 with TRBJ1-5; 8 positions match TRBD1. The CDR3 contains 14 residues. Germline assignment: CDR1 SGHTA and CDR2 FQGNSA.

The genes are TRBV7-9 and TRBJ1-5; TRBD1 agrees at 9 bases. The V segment lost 5 bases and the J segment 4 bases; nucleotides outside the gene matches: 6. There are 15 residues in the CDR3. Germline-derived CDR1 and CDR2 are SEHNR and FQNEAQ (reference sequence). The CDR3, as DNA: TGTGCCAGCAGCCCTACCGGGACAGGGAATCAGCCCCAGCATTTT. The encoded protein is CASSPTGTGNQPQHF.

As to this clonotype: A much larger clone differs from this one at a single base, so this may be a read error. This chain connects TRBV7-2 to TRBJ1-3; D gene ambiguous. This CDR3 spans 14 amino acids. CDR1 is SGHTA, CDR2 FQGNSA, per germline. The CDR3 here is CASTPFSSGNTMYF. As DNA, the CDR3 is TGTGCCAGCACCCCATTTAGCTCTGGAAACACCATGTATTTT. The entire variable domain, with the rest obtained from reference TRBV7-2 and TRBJ1-3, is as follows: GAGVSQSPSNKVTEKGKDVELRCDPISGHTALYWYRQSLGQGLEFLIYFQGNSAPDKSGLPSDRFSAERTGGSVSTLTIQRTQQEDSAVYLCASTPFSSGNTMYFGEGSWLTVV.

This clonotype was recorded many times. The genes are TRBV9 and TRBJ1-6; 9 bases map to TRBD1. The CDR3 runs to 14 residues. V lost 4 bases, J lost 10 bases, and 6 bases stayed unmatched. Germline values: CDR1 SGDLS, CDR2 YYNGEE. The CDR3 reads CASSTRQGDSPLHF. The CDR3 nucleotides read TGTGCCAGCAGCACAAGACAGGGGGACTCACCCCTCCACTTT.

Many counts were recorded for this clonotype. V gene TRBV27 combines with J gene TRBJ1-2; TRBD1 agrees at 8 bases. Looked up from germline, CDR1 is MNHEY and CDR2 is SMNVEV (reference sequence). The V gene end was trimmed by 5 bases and the J gene end by 4 bases; junction bases not matched to a gene: 6. CDR3 size: 14 residues. The CDR3 DNA follows: TGTGCCAGCAGTGCGAGACAGGGGTTCTATGGCTACACCTTC. It translates to CASSARQGFYGYTF.

The chain uses TRBV20-1 and TRBJ2-6; D might be TRBD2 (5 bases). CDR3 length: 16 amino acids. V was shortened by 5 bases and J by 3 bases, with 17 bases between the two germline ends. The germline V gene has CDR1 DFQATT and CDR2 SNEGSKA (reference sequence). The CDR3 loop reads CSALTTRADGANVLTF. The DNA for the CDR3 is TGCAGTGCTTTGACTACGCGTGCTGATGGGGCCAACGTCCTGACTTTC.

This clonotype was observed at least ten times. The chain is built from TRBV5-1 and TRBJ1-1; 7 positions match TRBD1. The CDR3 is 13 amino acids. V shed 4 bases, J shed 6 bases, and the junction held 6 bases outside the gene matches. Germline CDR1 reads SGHRS; CDR2 reads YFSETQ. The DNA of the CDR3 is TGCGCCAGCAGCGTAGGGACAGACCCTGAAGCTTTCTTT. Its translation is CASSVGTDPEAFF.

This chain uses TRBV29-1 with TRBJ2-7; D might be TRBD1 (6 bases). CDR3 length: 13 residues. Trimming took 6 bases from V and 3 from J, leaving 15 bases between them. Germline V gene data show CDR1 as SQVTM and CDR2 as ANQGSEA. The CDR3 bases are TGCAGCGTCGGACAGAACTATGGCTACGAGCAGTACTTC. Protein sequence: CSVGQNYGYEQYF.

This clonotype showed up just a few times. This sequence joins TRBV11-2 and TRBJ2-5; D may correspond to TRBD1 or TRBD2 (5 bases each). Germline CDR1 reads SGHAT; CDR2 reads FQNNGV. This CDR3 contains 18 residues. V was cut by 0 bases and J by 5 bases, with 22 bases left in between. In DNA, the CDR3 is TGTGCCAGCAGCTTAGATTCGGCTAGGGACCATCTCATGGAGACCCAGTACTTC. Translation gives CASSLDSARDHLMETQYF. Using reference TRBV11-2 and TRBJ2-5 for the parts outside the CDR3, the full variable domain is EAGVAQSPRYKIIEKRQSVAFWCNPISGHATLYWYQQILGQGPKLLIQFQNNGVVDDSQLPKDRFSAERLKGVDSTLKIQPAKLEDSAVYLCASSLDSARDHLMETQYFGPGTRLLVL.